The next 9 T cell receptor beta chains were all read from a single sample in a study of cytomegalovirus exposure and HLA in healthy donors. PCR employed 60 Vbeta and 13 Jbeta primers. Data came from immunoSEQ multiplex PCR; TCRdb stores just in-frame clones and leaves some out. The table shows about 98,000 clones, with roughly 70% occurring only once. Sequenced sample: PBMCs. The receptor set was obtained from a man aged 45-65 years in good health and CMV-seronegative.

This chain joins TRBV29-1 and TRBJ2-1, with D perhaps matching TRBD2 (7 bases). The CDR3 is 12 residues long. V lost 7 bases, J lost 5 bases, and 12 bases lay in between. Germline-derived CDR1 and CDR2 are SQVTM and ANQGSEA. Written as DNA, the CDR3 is TGCAGCGCCCGGGGGGCCAACAATGAGCAGTTCTTC. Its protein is CSARGANNEQFF.

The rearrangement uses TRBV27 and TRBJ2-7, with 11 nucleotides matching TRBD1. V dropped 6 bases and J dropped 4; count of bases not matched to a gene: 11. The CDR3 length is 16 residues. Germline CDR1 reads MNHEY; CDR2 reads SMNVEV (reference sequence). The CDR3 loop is CASRAFYRDRGYEQYF. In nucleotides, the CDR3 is TGTGCCAGCAGGGCTTTCTACCGGGACAGGGGGTACGAGCAGTACTTC.

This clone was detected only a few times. DNA for the CDR3: TGTGCCAGCAGCTCAGGGGGGAACACTGAAGCTTTCTTT. Its protein is CASSSGGNTEAFF. This chain uses TRBV11-3 with TRBJ1-1; 7 bases match TRBD1. V was pared by 4 bases and J by 1 base, with 0 bases of the junction left unmatched. The CDR3 contains 13 residues. Germline-derived CDR1 and CDR2 are SGHNT and YENEEA. Looking up the rest from reference TRBV11-3 and TRBJ1-1 gives the full variable domain: EAGVVQSPRYKIIEKKQPVAFWCNPISGHNTLYWYLQNLGQGPELLIRYENEEAVDDSQLPKDRFSAERLKGVDSTLKIQPAELGDSAVYLCASSSGGNTEAFFGQGTRLTVV.

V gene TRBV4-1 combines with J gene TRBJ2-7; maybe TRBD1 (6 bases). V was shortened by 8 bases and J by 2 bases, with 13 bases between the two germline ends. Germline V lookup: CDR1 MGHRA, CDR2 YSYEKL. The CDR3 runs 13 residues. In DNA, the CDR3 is TGCGCCAGCCGATCAACAGGGACCTACGAGCAGTACTTC. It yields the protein CASRSTGTYEQYF.

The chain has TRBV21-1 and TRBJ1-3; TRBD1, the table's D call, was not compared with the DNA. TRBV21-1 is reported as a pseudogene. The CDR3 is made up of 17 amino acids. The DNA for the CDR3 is TGTGCCAGCAGCTTCCGGGACAGGGTTTATGGTGGAAACACCATATATTTT. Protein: CASSFRDRVYGGNTIYF.

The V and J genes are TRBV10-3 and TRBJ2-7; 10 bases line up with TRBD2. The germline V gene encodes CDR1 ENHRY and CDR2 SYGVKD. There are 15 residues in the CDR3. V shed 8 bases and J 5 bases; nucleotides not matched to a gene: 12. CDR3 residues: CAIGDGGGLANEQYF. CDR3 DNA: TGTGCCATCGGGGATGGGGGGGGACTAGCGAACGAGCAGTACTTC.

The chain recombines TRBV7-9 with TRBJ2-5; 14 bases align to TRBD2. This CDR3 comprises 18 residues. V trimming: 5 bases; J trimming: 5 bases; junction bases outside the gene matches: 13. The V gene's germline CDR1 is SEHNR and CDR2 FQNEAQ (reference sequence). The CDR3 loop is CASSPPYRLAGGRETQYF. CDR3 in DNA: TGTGCCAGCAGCCCGCCCTACCGACTAGCGGGGGGGCGGGAGACCCAGTACTTC.

The DNA of the CDR3 is TGTGCCAGCAGCTTAGGGGGACAGTATGGCTACACCTTC. Encoded protein: CASSLGGQYGYTF. This chain uses TRBV7-9 with TRBJ1-2; TRBD1 aligns across 7 bases. This CDR3 contains 13 residues. Trimming cost V 1 base and J 5 bases; bases outside gene matches: 1. Germline V lookup: CDR1 SEHNR, CDR2 FQNEAQ (reference sequence).

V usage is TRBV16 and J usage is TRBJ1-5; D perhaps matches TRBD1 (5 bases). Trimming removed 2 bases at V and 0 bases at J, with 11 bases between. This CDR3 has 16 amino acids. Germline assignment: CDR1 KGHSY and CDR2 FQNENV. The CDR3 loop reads CASSQMAGNSNQPQHF. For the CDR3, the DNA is TGTGCCAGCAGCCAAATGGCAGGGAATAGCAATCAGCCCCAGCATTTT.